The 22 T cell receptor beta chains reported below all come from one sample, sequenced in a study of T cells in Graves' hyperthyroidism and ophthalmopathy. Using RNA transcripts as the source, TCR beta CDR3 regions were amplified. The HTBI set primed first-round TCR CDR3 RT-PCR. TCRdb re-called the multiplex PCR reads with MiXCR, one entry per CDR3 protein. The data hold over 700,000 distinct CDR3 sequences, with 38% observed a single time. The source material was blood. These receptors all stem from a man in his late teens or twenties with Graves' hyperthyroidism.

CDR3 sequence (DNA): TGTGCCATCAGTGGGACGACAGGGCCCAACGAAAAACTGTTTTTT. Translation: CAISGTTGPNEKLFF. This chain connects TRBV10-3 to TRBJ1-4; 7 bases are shared with TRBD1. The CDR3 length is 15 residues. V shed 4 bases, J shed 8 bases, and the junction held 10 bases outside the gene matches. Germline V gene data show CDR1 as ENHRY and CDR2 as SYGVKD.

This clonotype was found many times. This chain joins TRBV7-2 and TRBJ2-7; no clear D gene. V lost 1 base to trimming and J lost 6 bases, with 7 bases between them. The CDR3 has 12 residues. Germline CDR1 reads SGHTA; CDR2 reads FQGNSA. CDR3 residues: CASSLVFGEQYF. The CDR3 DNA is TGTGCCAGCAGCTTAGTATTCGGCGAGCAGTACTTC.

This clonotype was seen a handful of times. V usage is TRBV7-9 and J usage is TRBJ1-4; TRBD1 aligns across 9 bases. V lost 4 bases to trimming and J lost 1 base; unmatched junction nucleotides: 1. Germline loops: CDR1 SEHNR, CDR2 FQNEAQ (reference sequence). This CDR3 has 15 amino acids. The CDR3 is CASSSDRGTNEKLFF. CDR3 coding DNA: TGTGCCAGCAGCTCGGACAGGGGAACTAATGAAAAACTGTTTTTT.

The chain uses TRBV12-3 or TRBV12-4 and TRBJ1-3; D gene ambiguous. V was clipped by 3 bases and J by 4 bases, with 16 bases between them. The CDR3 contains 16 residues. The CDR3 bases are TGTGCCAGCAGTTTCGGTCCGGCAACAGCAGGAAACACCATATATTTT. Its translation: CASSFGPATAGNTIYF.

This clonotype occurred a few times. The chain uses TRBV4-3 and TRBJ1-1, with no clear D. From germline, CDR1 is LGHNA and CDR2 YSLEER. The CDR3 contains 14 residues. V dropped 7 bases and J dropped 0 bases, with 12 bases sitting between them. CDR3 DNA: TGCGCCAGCACGGAAAACCTTATGAACACTGAAGCTTTCTTT. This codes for CASTENLMNTEAFF.

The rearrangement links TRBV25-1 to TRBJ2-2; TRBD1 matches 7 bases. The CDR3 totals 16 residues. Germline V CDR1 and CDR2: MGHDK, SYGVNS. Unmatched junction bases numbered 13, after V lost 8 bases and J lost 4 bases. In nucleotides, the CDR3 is TGTGCCAGCGTAGGGGGCGTGGGCGTCGGCACCGGGGAGCTGTTTTTT. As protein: CASVGGVGVGTGELFF. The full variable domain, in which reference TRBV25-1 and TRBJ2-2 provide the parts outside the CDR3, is EADIYQTPRYLVIGTGKKITLECSQTMGHDKMYWYQQDPGMELHLIHYSYGVNSTEKGDLSSESTVSRIRTEHFPLTLESARPSHTSQYLCASVGGVGVGTGELFFGEGSRLTVL.

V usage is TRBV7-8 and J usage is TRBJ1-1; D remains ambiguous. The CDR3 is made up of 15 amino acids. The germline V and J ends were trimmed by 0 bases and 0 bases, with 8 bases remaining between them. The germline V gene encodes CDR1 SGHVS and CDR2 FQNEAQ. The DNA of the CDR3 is TGTGCCAGCAGCTTAGCGCACTCCATGAACACTGAAGCTTTCTTT. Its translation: CASSLAHSMNTEAFF.

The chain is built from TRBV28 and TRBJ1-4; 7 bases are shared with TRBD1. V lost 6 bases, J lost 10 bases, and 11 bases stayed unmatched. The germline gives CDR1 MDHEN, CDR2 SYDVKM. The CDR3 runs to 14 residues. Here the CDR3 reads CASSRTGDQGKLFF. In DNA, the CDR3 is TGTGCCAGCAGCCGAACAGGGGATCAGGGAAAACTGTTTTTT.

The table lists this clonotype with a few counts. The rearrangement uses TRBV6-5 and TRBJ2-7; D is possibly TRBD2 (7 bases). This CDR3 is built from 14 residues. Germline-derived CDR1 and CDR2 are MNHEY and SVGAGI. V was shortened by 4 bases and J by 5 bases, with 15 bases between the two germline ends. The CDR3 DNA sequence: TGTGCCAGCAGTTCGACCCCGGGGGGCAACGAGCAGTACTTC. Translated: CASSSTPGGNEQYF.

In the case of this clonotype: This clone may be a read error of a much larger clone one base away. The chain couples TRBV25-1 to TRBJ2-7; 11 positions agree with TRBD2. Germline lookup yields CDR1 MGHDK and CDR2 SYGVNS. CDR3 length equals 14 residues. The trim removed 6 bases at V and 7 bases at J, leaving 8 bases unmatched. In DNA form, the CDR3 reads TGTGCCAGCAGGGGGACTAGCGGAGTTCTAGAGCAGTACTTC. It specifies CASRGTSGVLEQYF.

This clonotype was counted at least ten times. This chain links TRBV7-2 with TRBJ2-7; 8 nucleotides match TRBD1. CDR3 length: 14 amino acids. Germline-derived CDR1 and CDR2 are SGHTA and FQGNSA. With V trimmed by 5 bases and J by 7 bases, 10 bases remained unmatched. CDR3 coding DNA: TGTGCCAGCAGCCTGGACAGGGTGAAGAGGGAGCAGTACTTC. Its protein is CASSLDRVKREQYF.

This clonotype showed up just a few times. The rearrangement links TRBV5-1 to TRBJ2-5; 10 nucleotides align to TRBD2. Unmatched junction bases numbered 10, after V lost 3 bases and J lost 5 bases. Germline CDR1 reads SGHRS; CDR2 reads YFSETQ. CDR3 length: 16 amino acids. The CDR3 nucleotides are TGCGCCAGCAGCTCAGCCCCCGGGACTAGCGATGAGACCCAGTACTTC. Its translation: CASSSAPGTSDETQYF. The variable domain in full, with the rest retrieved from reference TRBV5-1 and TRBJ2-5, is KAGVTQTPRYLIKTRGQQVTLSCSPISGHRSVSWYQQTPGQGLQFLFEYFSETQRNKGNFPGRFSGRQFSNSRSEMNVSTLELGDSALYLCASSSAPGTSDETQYFGPGTRLLVL.

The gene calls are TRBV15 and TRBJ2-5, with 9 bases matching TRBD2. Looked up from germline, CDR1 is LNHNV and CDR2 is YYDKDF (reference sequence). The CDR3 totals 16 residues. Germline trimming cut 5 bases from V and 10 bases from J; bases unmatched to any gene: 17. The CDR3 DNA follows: TGTGCCACCAGCCCCAGCGGGAGGACGGGAGAGGTTGGCCAGTACTTC. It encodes CATSPSGRTGEVGQYF.

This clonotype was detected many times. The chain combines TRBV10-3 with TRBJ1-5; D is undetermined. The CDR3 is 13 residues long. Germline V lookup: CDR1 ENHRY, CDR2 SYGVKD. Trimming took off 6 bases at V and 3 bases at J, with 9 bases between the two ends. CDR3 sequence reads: CAIRDLDNQPQHF. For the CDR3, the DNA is TGTGCCATCAGGGATTTAGACAATCAGCCCCAGCATTTT.

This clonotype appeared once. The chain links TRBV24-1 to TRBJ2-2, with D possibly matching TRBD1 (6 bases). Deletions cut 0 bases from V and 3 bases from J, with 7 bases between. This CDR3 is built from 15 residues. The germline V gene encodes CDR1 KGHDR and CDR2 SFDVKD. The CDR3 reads CATSDLAGDTGELFF. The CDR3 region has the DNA TGTGCCACCAGTGATTTGGCAGGGGACACCGGGGAGCTGTTTTTT.

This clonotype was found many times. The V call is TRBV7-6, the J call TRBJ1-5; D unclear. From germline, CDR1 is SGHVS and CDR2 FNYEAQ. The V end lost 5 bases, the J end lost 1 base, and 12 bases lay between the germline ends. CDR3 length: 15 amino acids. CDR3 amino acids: CASSPSPGSNQPQHF. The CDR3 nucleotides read TGTGCCAGCAGCCCTTCGCCAGGCAGCAATCAGCCCCAGCATTTT.

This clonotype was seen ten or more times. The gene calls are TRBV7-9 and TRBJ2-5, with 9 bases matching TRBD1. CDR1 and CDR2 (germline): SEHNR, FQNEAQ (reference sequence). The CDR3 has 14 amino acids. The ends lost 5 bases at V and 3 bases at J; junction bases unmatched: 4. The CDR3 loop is CASSRDRGKETQYF. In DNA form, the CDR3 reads TGTGCCAGCAGCAGAGACAGGGGGAAAGAGACCCAGTACTTC.

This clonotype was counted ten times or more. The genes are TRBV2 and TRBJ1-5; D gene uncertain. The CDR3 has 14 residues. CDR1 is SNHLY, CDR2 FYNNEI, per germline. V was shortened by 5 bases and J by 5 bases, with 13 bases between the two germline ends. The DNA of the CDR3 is TGTGCCAGCAGTCAGCAGGCAAAGGATCAGCCCCAGCATTTT. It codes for CASSQQAKDQPQHF.

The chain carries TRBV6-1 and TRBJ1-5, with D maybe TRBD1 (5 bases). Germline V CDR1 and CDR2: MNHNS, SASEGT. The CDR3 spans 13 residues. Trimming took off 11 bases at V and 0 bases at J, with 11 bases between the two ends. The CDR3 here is CACRDVSNQPQHF. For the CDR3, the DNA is TGTGCCTGCCGGGACGTTAGCAATCAGCCCCAGCATTTT.

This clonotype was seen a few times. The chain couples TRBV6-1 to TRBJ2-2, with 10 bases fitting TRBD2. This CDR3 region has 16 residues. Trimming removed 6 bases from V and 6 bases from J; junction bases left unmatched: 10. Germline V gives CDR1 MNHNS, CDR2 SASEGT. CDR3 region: CASRTPGLASSGELFF. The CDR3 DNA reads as TGTGCCAGCAGGACCCCGGGACTAGCGAGCTCCGGGGAGCTGTTTTTT.

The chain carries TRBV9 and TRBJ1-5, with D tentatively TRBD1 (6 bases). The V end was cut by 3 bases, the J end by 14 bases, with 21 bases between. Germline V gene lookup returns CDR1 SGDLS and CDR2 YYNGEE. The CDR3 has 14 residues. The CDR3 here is CASSARGTSNHEHF. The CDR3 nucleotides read TGTGCCAGCAGCGCAAGGGGGACTAGCAATCACGAGCATTTT.

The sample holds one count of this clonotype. CDR3 sequence reads: CSVEGGSASTDTQYF. Here the CDR3 DNA reads TGCAGCGTTGAAGGGGGTAGCGCCTCCACAGATACGCAGTATTTT. The gene calls are TRBV29-1 and TRBJ2-3, with D tentatively TRBD2 (5 bases). V was shortened by 1 base and J by 2 bases, with 13 bases between the two germline ends. From germline, CDR1 is SQVTM and CDR2 ANQGSEA. This CDR3 spans 15 amino acids.